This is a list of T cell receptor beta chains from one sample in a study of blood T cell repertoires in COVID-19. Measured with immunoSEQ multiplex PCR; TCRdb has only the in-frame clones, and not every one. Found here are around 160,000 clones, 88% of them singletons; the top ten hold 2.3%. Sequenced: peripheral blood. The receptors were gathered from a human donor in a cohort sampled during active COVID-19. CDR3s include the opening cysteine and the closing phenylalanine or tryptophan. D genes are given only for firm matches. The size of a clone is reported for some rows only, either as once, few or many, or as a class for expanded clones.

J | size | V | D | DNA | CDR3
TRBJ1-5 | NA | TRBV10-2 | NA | TGCGCCAGCAGTGAGAGCGGAGGGCGGAATCAGCCCCAGCATTTT | CASSESGGRNQPQHF
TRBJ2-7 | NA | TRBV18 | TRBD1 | TGTGCCAGCTCACCCGGACAGGGTTCTTACGAGCAGTACTTC | CASSPGQGSYEQYF
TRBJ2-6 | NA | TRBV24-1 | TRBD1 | TGTGCCACCAGTCCCGACAGGGCTGGGGCCAACGTCCTGACTTTC | CATSPDRAGANVLTF
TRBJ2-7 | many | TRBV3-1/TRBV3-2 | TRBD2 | TGTGCCAGCAGCCAAGAGTGCAGCGGGAGGGCCCCATACGAGCAGTACTTC | CASSQECSGRAPYEQYF
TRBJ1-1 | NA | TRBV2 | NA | TGTGCCAGCAGTTTCGCATCCGCGGACACTGAAGCTTTCTTT | CASSFASADTEAFF
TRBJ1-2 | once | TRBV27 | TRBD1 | TGTGCCAGCAGCGGGACAGGCTATGGCTACACCTTC | CASSGTGYGYTF
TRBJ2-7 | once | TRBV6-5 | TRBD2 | TGTGCCAGCAGGGGGACTATTTACGAGCAGTACTTC | CASRGTIYEQYF
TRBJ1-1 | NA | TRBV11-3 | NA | TGTGCCAGCAGCCCCAGTGGGGGGGTTAGTACTGAAGCTTTCTTT | CASSPSGGVSTEAFF
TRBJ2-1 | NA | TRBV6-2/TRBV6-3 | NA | TGTGCCAGCAGCCCTGCGGGCGGGAAAAATGAGCAGTTCTTC | CASSPAGGKNEQFF
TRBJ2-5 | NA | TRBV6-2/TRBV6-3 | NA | TGTGCCAGCAGTTACTCGATCCAGGGCTTAGGTGCAGAGACCCAGTACTTC | CASSYSIQGLGAETQYF
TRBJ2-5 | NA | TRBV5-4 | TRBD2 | TGTGCCAGCAGCAGACTTAGCGGGGGTGAGACCCAGTACTTC | CASSRLSGGETQYF
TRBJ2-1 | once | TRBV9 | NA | TGTGCCAGCAGCGTAAGGGGAGGGGGTGGTAGCGGAAATGAGCAGTTCTTC | CASSVRGGGGSGNEQFF
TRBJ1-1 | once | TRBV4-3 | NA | TGCGCCAGCAGCCAAGATCGGGTGGACAGCACTGAAGCTTTCTTT | CASSQDRVDSTEAFF
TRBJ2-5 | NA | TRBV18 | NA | TGTGCCAGCTCACCGAGGGGGGGGACCGCAAGTTCCCAGTACTTC | CASSPRGGTASSQYF
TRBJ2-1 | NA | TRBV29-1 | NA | TGCAGCGCCGCCCCGGCAGGAACCTACAATGAGCAGTTCTTC | CSAAPAGTYNEQFF
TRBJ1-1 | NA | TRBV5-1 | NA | TGCGCCAGCAGCTTAGGAGGGTCCTACACTGAAGCTTTCTTT | CASSLGGSYTEAFF
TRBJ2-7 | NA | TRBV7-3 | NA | TGTGCCAGCAGCTTAACGCCCCGCGGCGTTCACGAGCAGTACTTC | CASSLTPRGVHEQYF
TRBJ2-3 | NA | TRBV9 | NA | TGTGCCAGCAACCGGGCAGGGAGCACAGATACGCAGTATTTT | CASNRAGSTDTQYF
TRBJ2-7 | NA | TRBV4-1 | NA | TGCGCCAGCAGCCAAGATCTAACAGCCTACGAGCAGTACTTC | CASSQDLTAYEQYF
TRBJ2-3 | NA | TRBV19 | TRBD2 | TGTGCCAGTAGCTCCACTAGCGGGGGGGCCTTGGATACGCAGTATTTT | CASSSTSGGALDTQYF
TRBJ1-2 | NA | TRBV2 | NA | TGTGCCAGCAGACCCCAGGGAAATCCCCCTAAGAGTTACACCTTC | CASRPQGNPPKSYTF
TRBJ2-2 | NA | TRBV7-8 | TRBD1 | TGTGCCAGCAGCTTAACAGGGACAGCGAACACCGGGGAGCTGTTTTTT | CASSLTGTANTGELFF
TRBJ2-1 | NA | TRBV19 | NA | TGTGCCAGTAGTTATTCTACTTTGAACAATGAGCAGTTCTTC | CASSYSTLNNEQFF
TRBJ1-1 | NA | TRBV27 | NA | TGTGCCAGCAGTTCATCGACACGCAACCCGCTCTTTGAAGCTTTCTTT | CASSSSTRNPLFEAFF
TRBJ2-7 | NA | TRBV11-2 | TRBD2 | TGTGCCAGCAGCTCTTTAGCGGGAGACTCAACCGAGCAGTACTTC | CASSSLAGDSTEQYF
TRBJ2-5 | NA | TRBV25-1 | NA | TGTGCCAGCAGTGAATATTCAGGGGAATTGTACCAAGAGACCCAGTACTTC | CASSEYSGELYQETQYF